This T cell receptor (beta chain) was captured by sequencing in a study of T cells after yellow fever vaccination. For the study at large: SMART-Seq v4 Ultra Low Input handled preparation of low-cell-number fractions. Whole-study results and caveats: Weaker, the secondary response peaked sooner, at day 5 versus 15. CD4 and CD8 compartments shared a small share of clonotypes, likely from convergent recombination. Reappearance after the booster was observed for most primary-vaccination clones (about 95% CD4, over 75% CD8).

TCRdb ran MiXCR on the 5' RACE reads and lists one entry per CDR3 protein. This sample carries over 110,000 distinct CDR3 sequences, 6.5% to 8.5% of them seen once, and the ten largest clones take approximately 0.78%. Germline CDR1 and CDR2: DFQATT and SNEGSKA (reference sequence). V gave up 1 base and J gave up 4 bases, with 7 bases separating them. The CDR3 is 12 amino acids. This clonotype was seen repeatedly, ten times or more. Its antigen is as yet unknown. V is TRBV20-1 and J is TRBJ2-5; D is undetermined. This specimen was CD4+ T cells sorted from PBMCs, taken 5 days after the yellow fever booster vaccination. The origin of this receptor is a man aged 25 to 40 who received the YFV17D yellow fever vaccine. The CDR3 is CSARGVSETQYF. The CDR3 DNA is TGCAGTGCTAGAGGAGTGTCAGAGACCCAGTACTTC.